The sequence of this T cell receptor (beta chain) was determined in a study of blood T cell repertoires in COVID-19 (dated by TCRdb to about 2020). As for the study more broadly: Collaborator samples came from the United States, Italy and Spain and covered acute and convalescent phases of COVID-19. The prospective study material was composed of cDNA or gDNA derived from T cells, B-cell-depleted T cells, or PBMCs. Subjects who had been exposed to COVID-19, were actively infected with it, or had recovered from it provided the deeply sampled blood TCRbeta repertoires that made up the dataset. The repertoires were made available in a free public database intended to serve as a resource for research on the immune response to SARS-CoV-2. Samples were obtained from the ongoing ImmuneRACE study (first 160 participants) and from approximately 1,200 subjects provided by 6 global collaborators. A de-identified subject ID, COVID-19 status, age in years and sex were almost always included in the sample metadata. Where available, HLA class I and class II types were taken from metadata supplied by the sample provider and were not determined by assay-based typing. The full study reports these points: The amount of clinical and demographic metadata varied by source and participant and was provided uncurated.

TCRbeta CDR3 regions were amplified from genomic DNA by means of the immunoSEQ Assay, a bias-controlled multiplex PCR. The study's own analysis went as follows. The number of nucleated cells in each sample was estimated by amplification of reference gene primers within the assay. Sequence reads were collapsed and filtered to measure the absolute abundance of every unique TCRbeta CDR3 rearrangement. For each sample, productive Simpson clonality was calculated as the square root of Simpson's diversity index over productive rearrangements. In TCRdb, the immuneACCESS table is reduced to in-frame sequences with V and J assigned. These tables do not hold every clone; where another copy was compared, an unresolved V gene accounts for under half, and the others remain unexplained. The DNA gave D and trimming, while V, J and clone size come from that table. The sample has some 150,000 clones on record, approximately 89% of them singletons. Of the sample, 0.7% to 0.9% is held by the ten largest clones.

Via the germline V gene (reference sequence), CDR1 is GTSNPN and CDR2 SVGIG. Measured from the cysteine to the phenylalanine, the CDR3 is 18 residues long. Only CDR3 DNA is held: 54 bases, read in frame from base 1. V has 0 bases trimmed and J has 4 bases trimmed; junction bases matching no gene number 10. In the prospective study, participants were roughly 18 to 95 years old, resided in 20 to 30 geographic areas of the United States, and were enrolled through a virtual design. To assign participants to cohorts, the prospective study relied on clinical history that participants themselves reported in a screening survey and a study questionnaire. For ImmuneRACE Cohort 3, a participant was defined as recovered based on two consecutive negative NP/OP PCR tests, clearance by a healthcare professional, or resolution of symptoms. Mobile phlebotomists in the prospective study collected whole blood, serum and a nasopharyngeal or oropharyngeal swab from every participant. Additional blood draws and questionnaires over a 2-month period could optionally be provided by prospective study participants. Blood samples from the prospective study were shipped frozen or at room temperature prior to DNA extraction.

On this clone: It lacks a known antigen. Qualities for individual bases were not recorded, and no much larger clone is one base off.

The receptor's source is a woman under 30 who had recovered from COVID-19. This chain is built from TRBV30 and TRBJ1-5; TRBD1 aligns with 12 central bases. Input material: PBMCs or T cells enriched from blood (not recorded which). The CDR3 reads CAWSVGDRGLSGNQPQHF. In nucleotides, the sequence is TGTGCCTGGAGTGTGGGGGACAGGGGGCTATCAGGTAATCAGCCCCAGCATTTT.